A selection of T cell receptor beta chains follows, all from one sample in a study of shared clonotypes between healthy human individuals. TCRdb's copy holds only in-frame clones and misses some; the assay was immunoSEQ multiplex PCR. The data contain some 2,000,000 clones, about 95% of them singletons. The material sequenced was naive CD4+ T cells sorted from blood. These receptor sequences come from a man aged 18 to 29 in good health. CDR3s include the opening cysteine and the closing phenylalanine or tryptophan. The D gene is left open where the match is weak. Part of the rows lack a size; the others show once, few, many or a class for expanded clones.

CDR3nt: TGCGCCATTAGCGGGGGGTACCAAGAGACCCAGTACTTC; CDR3aa: CAISGGYQETQYF; abundance: .; v_gene: TRBV5-1; d_gene: TRBD2; j_gene: TRBJ2-5
CDR3nt: TGTGCCAGCCCAAACGATAGTAGCGGCTACACCTTC; CDR3aa: CASPNDSSGYTF; abundance: .; v_gene: TRBV6-1; d_gene: .; j_gene: TRBJ1-2
CDR3nt: TGTGCCAGCAGTGAAGGGGGGTTTGAAGCTTTCTTT; CDR3aa: CASSEGGFEAFF; abundance: once; v_gene: TRBV2; d_gene: .; j_gene: TRBJ1-1
CDR3nt: TGTGCCAGCAGTGTCCGGGGACAGGCCGATTCACCCCTCCACTTT; CDR3aa: CASSVRGQADSPLHF; abundance: once; v_gene: TRBV2; d_gene: TRBD1; j_gene: TRBJ1-6
CDR3nt: TGTGCCAGCAGTGAAACTCAGCCTGAAGCTTTCTTT; CDR3aa: CASSETQPEAFF; abundance: .; v_gene: TRBV6-1; d_gene: .; j_gene: TRBJ1-1
CDR3nt: TGTGCCAGCAGTCCCGGGACAGGGGTTGCCACTAATGAAAAACTGTTTTTT; CDR3aa: CASSPGTGVATNEKLFF; abundance: .; v_gene: TRBV25-1; d_gene: TRBD1; j_gene: TRBJ1-4
CDR3nt: TGTGCCAGCAGCCCGGGACTAGTAGGAGAGACCCAGTACTTC; CDR3aa: CASSPGLVGETQYF; abundance: few; v_gene: TRBV6-6; d_gene: TRBD2; j_gene: TRBJ2-5
CDR3nt: TGTGCCAGCTCGCCCGGGACAGGCGAAACAGATACGCAGTATTTT; CDR3aa: CASSPGTGETDTQYF; abundance: .; v_gene: TRBV18; d_gene: TRBD1; j_gene: TRBJ2-3
CDR3nt: TGTGCCACCAAATACACGAGGGGCCTTAGCACAGATACGCAGTATTTT; CDR3aa: CATKYTRGLSTDTQYF; abundance: .; v_gene: TRBV2; d_gene: .; j_gene: TRBJ2-3
CDR3nt: TGCGCCAGCAGCTTGGAGACAGGGCCGACCTACGAGCAGTACTTC; CDR3aa: CASSLETGPTYEQYF; abundance: .; v_gene: TRBV5-1; d_gene: TRBD1; j_gene: TRBJ2-7
CDR3nt: TGTGCCAGCAGCTTACGGGAGCAGTACTTC; CDR3aa: CASSLREQYF; abundance: .; v_gene: TRBV11-2; d_gene: .; j_gene: TRBJ2-7
CDR3nt: TGTGCCAGCAGGGGCCCACAGGGGGCGAGCAATCAGCCCCAGCATTTT; CDR3aa: CASRGPQGASNQPQHF; abundance: few; v_gene: TRBV27; d_gene: TRBD1; j_gene: TRBJ1-5
CDR3nt: TGTGCCAGCAGTGAGCATAGTAGTGGCTACACCTTC; CDR3aa: CASSEHSSGYTF; abundance: .; v_gene: TRBV25-1; d_gene: .; j_gene: TRBJ1-2
CDR3nt: TGCGCCAGCAGCTTCTTTTCAGGGAGGAATGAGCAGTTCTTC; CDR3aa: CASSFFSGRNEQFF; abundance: .; v_gene: TRBV5-1; d_gene: .; j_gene: TRBJ2-1
CDR3nt: TGTGCCAGCAGTTCACCGGGACGTACTGAAGCTTTCTTT; CDR3aa: CASSSPGRTEAFF; abundance: .; v_gene: TRBV27; d_gene: .; j_gene: TRBJ1-1
CDR3nt: TGTGCCAGCAGCTTAATTCGCGTGGATGAAAAACTGTTTTTT; CDR3aa: CASSLIRVDEKLFF; abundance: .; v_gene: TRBV5-8; d_gene: .; j_gene: TRBJ1-4
CDR3nt: TGCGCCAGCAGCCAAGGGCACGGGGTGAAAGGAAACACCATATATTTT; CDR3aa: CASSQGHGVKGNTIYF; abundance: .; v_gene: TRBV4-1; d_gene: .; j_gene: TRBJ1-3
CDR3nt: TGTGCCATCAGTGAGTCGGGGGGAGAAAATCAGCCCCAGCATTTT; CDR3aa: CAISESGGENQPQHF; abundance: .; v_gene: TRBV10-3; d_gene: .; j_gene: TRBJ1-5
CDR3nt: TGTGCCAGCAGCGTAGGACAGTTTGGGGAGACCCAGTACTTC; CDR3aa: CASSVGQFGETQYF; abundance: .; v_gene: TRBV9; d_gene: .; j_gene: TRBJ2-5
CDR3nt: TGTGCCAGCAGCGGCCAGGGGACTCCTAATGAAAAACTGTTTTTT; CDR3aa: CASSGQGTPNEKLFF; abundance: once; v_gene: TRBV6-6; d_gene: .; j_gene: TRBJ1-4
CDR3nt: TGTGCCAGCAGTGTTACGACAGGGGCGCCGGGGACCCAGTACTTC; CDR3aa: CASSVTTGAPGTQYF; abundance: .; v_gene: TRBV2; d_gene: TRBD1; j_gene: TRBJ2-5
CDR3nt: TGTGCCATCAGCCAAGGACTTAGCCCAGTGGTGTACGAGCAGTACTTC; CDR3aa: CAISQGLSPVVYEQYF; abundance: once; v_gene: TRBV10-3; d_gene: .; j_gene: TRBJ2-7
CDR3nt: TGTGCCAGCTCACCACTAGCGGGGGGTACCACCCACGAGCAGTACTTC; CDR3aa: CASSPLAGGTTHEQYF; abundance: .; v_gene: TRBV18; d_gene: TRBD2; j_gene: TRBJ2-7
CDR3nt: TGTGCCAGCAGCTTATACGGGTACTCCTACGAGCAGTACTTC; CDR3aa: CASSLYGYSYEQYF; abundance: .; v_gene: TRBV7-9; d_gene: .; j_gene: TRBJ2-7
CDR3nt: TGTGCCAGCTCACCCGGGGCAGCACGCTCCTACGGGCAGTACTTC; CDR3aa: CASSPGAARSYGQYF; abundance: .; v_gene: TRBV18; d_gene: .; j_gene: TRBJ2-7
CDR3nt: TGTGCCAGCAGCGCCGGGACAGGGGGTACCGGGGAGCTGTTTTTT; CDR3aa: CASSAGTGGTGELFF; abundance: .; v_gene: TRBV5-6; d_gene: TRBD1; j_gene: TRBJ2-2
CDR3nt: TGCGCCAGCAGCCCGGCTATAGCGGGAGGACAGGATACGCAGTATTTT; CDR3aa: CASSPAIAGGQDTQYF; abundance: .; v_gene: TRBV5-1; d_gene: TRBD2; j_gene: TRBJ2-3
CDR3nt: TGTGCCAGCAAAAAAGGGGGGTCCCCGAACACTGAAGCTTTCTTT; CDR3aa: CASKKGGSPNTEAFF; abundance: .; v_gene: TRBV7-9; d_gene: .; j_gene: TRBJ1-1
CDR3nt: TGTGCCAGCAGTTTCCGGGACAGCGTTACAACTAATGAAAAACTGTTTTTT; CDR3aa: CASSFRDSVTTNEKLFF; abundance: .; v_gene: TRBV7-8; d_gene: TRBD1; j_gene: TRBJ1-4
CDR3nt: TGTGCCAGCAGCTTAGCGGGAGCGGGAGATACGCAGTATTTT; CDR3aa: CASSLAGAGDTQYF; abundance: .; v_gene: TRBV11-2; d_gene: .; j_gene: TRBJ2-3
CDR3nt: TGTGCCAGCAGCGTGGGTGGACAGGGGGGGCAAGAGACCCAGTACTTC; CDR3aa: CASSVGGQGGQETQYF; abundance: once; v_gene: TRBV9; d_gene: TRBD1; j_gene: TRBJ2-5
CDR3nt: TGTGCCAGCAGCGTAGGACGGAAAGATTCACCCCTCCACTTT; CDR3aa: CASSVGRKDSPLHF; abundance: .; v_gene: TRBV9; d_gene: .; j_gene: TRBJ1-6
CDR3nt: TGTGCCAGCAGCTTAAGTGGGGGACTAGCGGGGGAGACCCAGTACTTC; CDR3aa: CASSLSGGLAGETQYF; abundance: .; v_gene: TRBV11-3; d_gene: TRBD2; j_gene: TRBJ2-5
CDR3nt: TGTGCCAGCTCACCACGATACGATGGTTCTTCAACTAATGAAAAACTGTTTTTT; CDR3aa: CASSPRYDGSSTNEKLFF; abundance: .; v_gene: TRBV18; d_gene: .; j_gene: TRBJ1-4
CDR3nt: TGCGCCAGCAGTGATGGCCTAGCGGGAGGTTACAATGAGCAGTTCTTC; CDR3aa: CASSDGLAGGYNEQFF; abundance: .; v_gene: TRBV10-1; d_gene: TRBD2; j_gene: TRBJ2-1
CDR3nt: TGTGCCAGCAGCTGGGGACAGGTCCTAGAGCAGTACTTC; CDR3aa: CASSWGQVLEQYF; abundance: .; v_gene: TRBV7-2; d_gene: TRBD1; j_gene: TRBJ2-7
CDR3nt: TGTGCCATCAGTGAGTCAACCGGTCTAGCGGGAGTGGGGAATGAGCAGTTCTTC; CDR3aa: CAISESTGLAGVGNEQFF; abundance: .; v_gene: TRBV10-3; d_gene: TRBD2; j_gene: TRBJ2-1
CDR3nt: TGTGCCAGCAGCTTGTCCAGGGCGAACTATGGCTACACCTTC; CDR3aa: CASSLSRANYGYTF; abundance: .; v_gene: TRBV5-5; d_gene: .; j_gene: TRBJ1-2
CDR3nt: TGCGCCAGCAGCTGGGACAGGGGCTATGGCTACACCTTC; CDR3aa: CASSWDRGYGYTF; abundance: .; v_gene: TRBV5-1; d_gene: TRBD1; j_gene: TRBJ1-2
CDR3nt: TGTGCCAGCAGTTACACGGGGACCTACAATGAGCAGTTCTTC; CDR3aa: CASSYTGTYNEQFF; abundance: once; v_gene: TRBV6-5; d_gene: .; j_gene: TRBJ2-1
CDR3nt: TGTGCCAGCAGCCACTTTTTTGGCAGCGGGCGGGAGACCCAGTACTTC; CDR3aa: CASSHFFGSGRETQYF; abundance: once; v_gene: TRBV5-6; d_gene: .; j_gene: TRBJ2-5
CDR3nt: TGTGCCAGCAGCTTAGCTGGCGGGGGAGCCTACGAGCAGTACTTC; CDR3aa: CASSLAGGGAYEQYF; abundance: .; v_gene: TRBV7-2; d_gene: TRBD2; j_gene: TRBJ2-7
CDR3nt: TGTGCCAGCACTCGGGAGCAAGAGACCCAGTACTTC; CDR3aa: CASTREQETQYF; abundance: .; v_gene: TRBV2; d_gene: .; j_gene: TRBJ2-5
CDR3nt: TGCGCCAGCAGCCAAGCGCGTCCGCCCTATATCTATGGCTACACCTTC; CDR3aa: CASSQARPPYIYGYTF; abundance: .; v_gene: TRBV4-3; d_gene: .; j_gene: TRBJ1-2
CDR3nt: TGTGCCAGTAGTCGGACAGGGGGCTCCTACGAGCAGTACTTC; CDR3aa: CASSRTGGSYEQYF; abundance: once; v_gene: TRBV19; d_gene: TRBD1; j_gene: TRBJ2-7
CDR3nt: TGCAGCGTTGAAGGGACACCGAACAATGAGCAGTTCTTC; CDR3aa: CSVEGTPNNEQFF; abundance: .; v_gene: TRBV29-1; d_gene: .; j_gene: TRBJ2-1
CDR3nt: TGTGCCAGCAGCCCCTTTGCAGCGGAACGCACCTACGAGCAGTACTTC; CDR3aa: CASSPFAAERTYEQYF; abundance: .; v_gene: TRBV7-2; d_gene: .; j_gene: TRBJ2-7
CDR3nt: TGTGCCAGCTCACCCCGCCCGTCTCACAATCAGCCCCAGCATTTT; CDR3aa: CASSPRPSHNQPQHF; abundance: .; v_gene: TRBV18; d_gene: .; j_gene: TRBJ1-5
CDR3nt: TGTGCCTGGAGTGTTACGGGGGGTACACAGCAGCCCCAGCATTTT; CDR3aa: CAWSVTGGTQQPQHF; abundance: .; v_gene: TRBV30; d_gene: .; j_gene: TRBJ1-5
CDR3nt: TGCGCCAGCAGCCAAGAGACAGCGGGGTACAATGAGCAGTTCTTC; CDR3aa: CASSQETAGYNEQFF; abundance: .; v_gene: TRBV4-3; d_gene: TRBD2; j_gene: TRBJ2-1
CDR3nt: TGCGCCAGCAGCTTGCCCGGGCTTACCTACGAGCAGTACTTC; CDR3aa: CASSLPGLTYEQYF; abundance: once; v_gene: TRBV5-1; d_gene: .; j_gene: TRBJ2-7